The clone carrying this TCR beta chain came up a few times. Its antigen is currently unknown. Primers for the PCR totalled 60 Vbeta and 13 Jbeta. Using immunoSEQ multiplex PCR, the repertoire was profiled, and TCRdb retains in-frame clones only, with some absent. The table shows over 200,000 clones, with more than 85% occurring only once. The sample originates from a study of cytomegalovirus exposure and HLA in healthy donors. Findings and caveats of the study: Several top significant clusters appeared, in a later analysis, to be linked to common viral pathogens. Cytomegalovirus association was listed for about 150 TCR beta chains.

The sample taken for sequencing was PBMCs. This TCR came from a woman younger than 35 in good health and CMV-seronegative.

Here the CDR3 reads CASSVGDRDGEKLFF. CDR3 coding DNA: TGCGCCAGCAGCGTCGGGGACAGAGACGGTGAAAAACTGTTTTTT. The J gene is TRBJ1-4, the V gene TRBV5-1, with 7 positions matching TRBD1. Germline CDR1 and CDR2: SGHRS and YFSETQ. The junction had 10 bases not matched to a gene; V was cut back by 4 bases and J by 7 bases. The CDR3 covers 15 residues.